Detailed here is one T cell receptor (beta chain). Antigen unknown. Both 60 Vbeta primers and 13 Jbeta primers went into the PCR. Sequencing used immunoSEQ multiplex PCR; TCRdb keeps in-frame clones, though not all of them. The sample contains about 140,000 clones, about 66% of which appear only once. This sample was taken from a study of cytomegalovirus exposure and HLA in healthy donors. Study conclusions and caveats: In vitro testing confirmed a few CMV-associated chains as specific for CMV antigens. Some V segments could not be told apart, so they were left out, TRBV6-2 and TRBV6-3 among them.

CDR1 is MNHEY and CDR2 is SMNVEV in the germline V gene (reference sequence). V shed 0 bases, J shed 7 bases, and the junction held 1 base outside the gene matches. The CDR3 runs 14 residues. The source of this sequence is a human donor in good health. The specimen was PBMCs. The gene calls are TRBV27 and TRBJ1-4; TRBD1 matches at 8 bases. CDR3 nucleotides: TGTGCCAGCAGTTTATCACAGGGGGTTGAAAAACTGTTTTTT. Translated: CASSLSQGVEKLFF. The full variable domain, its missing parts supplied by reference TRBV27 and TRBJ1-4, is EAQVTQNPRYLITVTGKKLTVTCSQNMNHEYMSWYRQDPGLGLRQIYYSMNVEVTDKGDVPEGYKVSRKEKRNFPLILESPSPNQTSLYFCASSLSQGVEKLFFGSGTQLSVL.